Each of the 11 T cell receptor beta chains below was sequenced from the same sample in a study of blood T cell repertoires in COVID-19 (dated by TCRdb to 2020 to 2021). The method behind the library was the immunoSEQ multiplex PCR assay. Held by TCRdb, this immuneACCESS table contains in-frame sequences only and omits some clones. Under half of the omission traces to an unresolved V gene where checked; the cause of the rest is unknown. A total of about 140,000 clones appear in this sample, roughly 80% of them only once. Approximately 3.5% of the sample is taken by the ten largest. The sample comprised peripheral blood. Receptor source: a man in his sixties or seventies who had recovered from COVID-19.

The V gene is TRBV2, the J gene TRBJ2-6; a possible D gene is TRBD2 (6 bases). The CDR3 extends over 17 amino acids. CDR1 is SNHLY, CDR2 FYNNEI, per germline. Trimming took off 9 bases at V and 0 bases at J, with 18 bases between the two ends. CDR3 bases: TGTGCCAGGGGACTCACGCCACAAACCTCTGGGGCCAACGTCCTGACTTTC. Translating gives CARGLTPQTSGANVLTF.

The chain employs TRBV27 and TRBJ2-1; D call uncertain. The ends were cut back, 1 base at V and 0 bases at J, with 10 bases in the middle. Per germline, CDR1 MNHEY and CDR2 SMNVEV (reference sequence). This CDR3 is 16 amino acids long. The CDR3 DNA reads as TGTGCCAGCAGTTTATATCCGGAGAGCTCCTACAATGAGCAGTTCTTC. Protein product: CASSLYPESSYNEQFF.

This sequence joins TRBV7-3 and TRBJ2-5; 7 positions match TRBD1. With 1 base clipped from V and 8 bases from J, the junction kept 10 bases outside the gene matches. Per germline, CDR1 SGHTA and CDR2 FQGTGA. This CDR3 is 15 amino acids long. CDR3 bases: TGTGCCAGCAGCTTAAGACAGGGCGCGGGCGATACCCAGTACTTC. Encoded protein: CASSLRQGAGDTQYF.

The genes are TRBV3-1 (or the pseudogene TRBV3-2) and TRBJ2-7, with TRBD2 identical over 10 bases. Germline V CDR1 and CDR2: LGHDT, YNNKEL (reference sequence). The CDR3 is 14 residues long. V shed 3 bases and J 6 bases; nucleotides not matched to a gene: 5. CDR3 in DNA: TGTGCCAGCAGCCACCTAGCGGGAGCAGGCGAGCAGTACTTC. This encodes CASSHLAGAGEQYF.

This rearrangement joins TRBV13 to TRBJ2-7; 8 positions match TRBD2. CDR3 length equals 15 residues. Germline V gene sequence: CDR1 PRHDT, CDR2 FYEKMQ (reference sequence). The J segment lost 0 bases and the V segment lost 5 bases, leaving 6 bases of the junction unmatched. CDR3 protein: CASSEERESSYEQYF. The CDR3 DNA reads as TGTGCCAGCAGCGAAGAGCGGGAGTCCTCCTACGAGCAGTACTTC.

This CDR3 reads CASSEFDEGYSGNTIYF. The CDR3 DNA is TGTGCCAGCAGTGAATTTGATGAGGGTTACTCTGGAAACACCATATATTTT. The V and J genes are TRBV6-1 and TRBJ1-3; D is uncertain. This CDR3 has 17 amino acids. Germline V CDR1 and CDR2: MNHNS, SASEGT. V was pared by 2 bases and J by 0 bases, with 14 bases between.

The gene calls are TRBV5-1 and TRBJ2-1, with 9 bases aligning to TRBD2. J gave up 9 bases and V 4 bases, and 5 bases lay outside the gene matches. This CDR3 spans 13 amino acids. Germline CDR1 SGHRS, CDR2 YFSETQ. CDR3 nucleotide sequence: TGCGCCAGCAGCGTTAGCGGGAGCCTTGAGCAGTTCTTC. Translating gives CASSVSGSLEQFF.

The chain combines TRBV2 with TRBJ2-1; TRBD2 is a possible D gene (6 bases). Germline lookup yields CDR1 SNHLY and CDR2 FYNNEI. V dropped 7 bases and J dropped 1 base, with 14 bases sitting between them. The CDR3 sequence is 15 residues long. CDR3 coding DNA: TGTGCCAGCACCAAGAGGGACTTTTCCTACAATGAGCAGTTCTTC. Its protein product is CASTKRDFSYNEQFF. The full variable domain, completed using reference TRBV2 and TRBJ2-1, is EPEVTQTPSHQVTQMGQEVILRCVPISNHLYFYWYRQILGQKVEFLVSFYNNEISEKSEIFDDQFSVERPDGSNFTLKIRSTKLEDSAMYFCASTKRDFSYNEQFFGPGTRLTVL.

The chain recombines TRBV29-1 with TRBJ1-4; 8 positions agree with TRBD1. This CDR3 has 14 amino acids. Germline V gives CDR1 SQVTM, CDR2 ANQGSEA. V shed 5 bases and J 5 bases; nucleotides not matched to a gene: 7. CDR3 sequence (DNA): TGCAGCGTTACCAGACAGGGGATGAATGAAAAACTGTTTTTT. Protein sequence: CSVTRQGMNEKLFF.

The chain has TRBV6-4 and TRBJ2-7; 9 bases match TRBD1. This CDR3 region has 15 residues. Losses at the gene ends were 9 bases for V and 4 bases for J; bases not matched to a gene: 13. Germline V lookup: CDR1 MRHNA, CDR2 SNTAGT. This CDR3 reads CASLKGWDREYEQYF. The CDR3 nucleotides read TGTGCCAGTTTAAAGGGCTGGGACAGGGAATACGAGCAGTACTTC.

This rearrangement joins TRBV7-2 to TRBJ1-5; TRBD1 aligns across 8 bases. CDR1 is SGHTA and CDR2 is FQGNSA in the germline V gene. V lost 1 base to trimming and J lost 9 bases; unmatched junction nucleotides: 5. The CDR3 is 14 residues long. Here the CDR3 reads CASSLGQGPLPQHF. In DNA form, the CDR3 reads TGTGCCAGCAGCTTAGGACAGGGGCCATTGCCCCAGCATTTT.